One sample yielded the 19 T cell receptor beta chains listed below, sequenced in a study of shared clonotypes between healthy human individuals. Some clones are missing from TCRdb's copy, which holds only in-frame ones; the method was immunoSEQ multiplex PCR. The sample gives approximately 2,300,000 clones, around 93% of which show up once; about 0.36% is in the top ten. Sequenced sample: naive CD4+ T cells from PBMCs. The subset denotes: CD45RA+ positively selected. All receptors derive from a man aged 18 to 30 in good health. Some clones in this sample may be carry-over from other donors' samples.

Comments on this clone: Other DNA sequences within the sample encode an identical CDR3. The genes are TRBV2 and TRBJ2-5; 7 nucleotides align to TRBD1. J was trimmed by 1 base and V by 6 bases; bases with no gene match: 2. The CDR3 is 13 amino acids. Germline V gene lookup returns CDR1 SNHLY and CDR2 FYNNEI. The CDR3 DNA follows: TGTGCCAGCAGCGGGACAGTCCAAGAGACCCAGTACTTC. This sequence encodes CASSGTVQETQYF.

This sequence joins TRBV5-1 and TRBJ1-2, with D perhaps matching TRBD1 (5 bases). The CDR3 extends over 15 amino acids. The V end lost 4 bases, the J end lost 8 bases, and 21 bases lay between the germline ends. The germline V gene has CDR1 SGHRS and CDR2 YFSETQ. CDR3 DNA sequence: TGCGCCAGCAGCGCGACCCGGATTACAGGACGGGGCTACACCTTC. Translated, it gives CASSATRITGRGYTF.

The chain links TRBV9 to TRBJ1-2; 9 bases are shared with TRBD1. CDR3 length: 15 residues. Trimming took 7 bases from V and 2 from J; bases not matched to a gene: 9. Looked up from germline, CDR1 is SGDLS and CDR2 is YYNGEE. The CDR3 nucleotides read TGTGCCAGCCGGCCCCCCGGGACAGGGAACTATGGCTACACCTTC. This translates into CASRPPGTGNYGYTF.

The gene calls are TRBV29-1 and TRBJ2-7; D not resolved. Germline lookup yields CDR1 SQVTM and CDR2 ANQGSEA. Trimming removed 4 bases at V and 1 base at J, with 8 bases between. This CDR3 is built from 12 residues. The DNA of the CDR3 is TGCAGCGTTGGGACCAATTCCTACGAGCAGTACTTC. It yields the protein CSVGTNSYEQYF.

For this clone: This sample includes further DNA sequences coding for the same CDR3. The J gene is TRBJ1-1, the V gene TRBV7-3; possible D gene TRBD1, 5 bases. Looked up from germline, CDR1 is SGHTA and CDR2 is FQGTGA. The CDR3 runs 13 residues. V lost 5 bases to trimming and J lost 1 base, with 8 bases between them. The chain's CDR3 is CASSTGQNTEAFF. The CDR3 region has the DNA TGTGCCAGCAGCACGGGGCAGAACACTGAAGCTTTCTTT.

This chain links TRBV2 with TRBJ1-2, with 7 bases identical to TRBD1. The CDR3 spans 14 residues. CDR1 and CDR2 from the germline V gene are SNHLY and FYNNEI. V shed 8 bases, J shed 2 bases, and the junction held 8 bases outside the gene matches. The DNA for the CDR3 is TGTGCCAGCGGCGACAGGGTTGGAAACTATGGCTACACCTTC. Its translation is CASGDRVGNYGYTF.

The V call is TRBV2, the J call TRBJ1-4; D gene uncertain. The CDR3 is 14 residues long. Germline V gene lookup returns CDR1 SNHLY and CDR2 FYNNEI. V was shortened by 2 bases and J by 5 bases, with 9 bases between the two germline ends. The CDR3 region is CASSELQLNEKLFF. The CDR3 nucleotides read TGTGCCAGCAGTGAACTGCAGTTGAATGAAAAACTGTTTTTT.

The count of this clone is one. The sample carries other DNA sequences with the same CDR3. The chain recombines TRBV5-4 with TRBJ2-1; 8 nucleotides align to TRBD1. The CDR3 is made up of 15 amino acids. CDR1 is SGHNT, CDR2 YYREEE, per germline (reference sequence). J lost 0 bases, V lost 4 bases, and 3 bases had no gene match. The DNA of the CDR3 is TGTGCCAGCAGCCCTGGACAGGGCTCCTACAATGAGCAGTTCTTC. Its protein is CASSPGQGSYNEQFF. Using reference TRBV5-4 and TRBJ2-1 for the parts outside the CDR3, the full variable domain is ETGVTQSPTHLIKTRGQQVTLRCSSQSGHNTVSWYQQALGQGPQFIFQYYREEENGRGNFPPRFSGLQFPNYSSELNVNALELDDSALYLCASSPGQGSYNEQFFGPGTRLTVL.

V usage is TRBV4-1 and J usage is TRBJ2-7; D is unclear. The CDR3 totals 16 residues. Germline loops: CDR1 MGHRA, CDR2 YSYEKL. Trimming left V 4 bases short and J 0 bases short, with 16 bases between. This chain's CDR3 is CASSPGLGKSSYEQYF. CDR3 nucleotide sequence: TGCGCCAGCAGCCCAGGCCTGGGAAAATCCTCCTACGAGCAGTACTTC.

The chain is built from TRBV7-3 and TRBJ1-5; 8 bases agree with TRBD1. This CDR3 has 21 residues. CDR1 and CDR2 from the germline V gene are SGHTA and FQGTGA. J gave up 0 bases and V 6 bases, and 22 bases lay outside the gene matches. The CDR3 DNA is TGTGCCAGCAGTAGTAACCCTTTGGGGACAGGAGCCTTTTATAGCAATCAGCCCCAGCATTTT. Amino acid sequence: CASSSNPLGTGAFYSNQPQHF.

This rearrangement joins TRBV7-3 to TRBJ2-5; TRBD1 agrees at 9 bases. The CDR3 has 13 amino acids. Germline CDR1 reads SGHTA; CDR2 reads FQGTGA. Unmatched junction bases numbered 7, after V lost 4 bases and J lost 10 bases. The CDR3 here is CASSWDREGGQYF. For the CDR3, the DNA is TGTGCCAGCAGCTGGGACAGGGAAGGCGGCCAGTACTTC.

The chain uses TRBV5-1 and TRBJ2-1; 12 bases are shared with TRBD2. J was trimmed by 6 bases and V by 3 bases; bases with no gene match: 4. Germline lookup yields CDR1 SGHRS and CDR2 YFSETQ. The CDR3 consists of 15 residues. For the CDR3, the DNA is TGCGCCAGCAGCTCCCAGGGACTAGCGGGCAATGAGCAGTTCTTC. Its translation is CASSSQGLAGNEQFF.

The chain combines TRBV5-4 with TRBJ2-1, with 7 bases identical to TRBD2. CDR1 is SGHNT and CDR2 is YYREEE in the germline V gene (reference sequence). This CDR3 is built from 14 residues. V lost 4 bases to trimming and J lost 7 bases; unmatched junction nucleotides: 8. This CDR3 reads CASSPGGRGNEQFF. DNA for the CDR3: TGTGCCAGCAGCCCCGGAGGGCGGGGGAATGAGCAGTTCTTC. Looking up the rest from reference TRBV5-4 and TRBJ2-1 gives the full variable domain: ETGVTQSPTHLIKTRGQQVTLRCSSQSGHNTVSWYQQALGQGPQFIFQYYREEENGRGNFPPRFSGLQFPNYSSELNVNALELDDSALYLCASSPGGRGNEQFFGPGTRLTVL.

The chain has TRBV5-4 and TRBJ2-1; D call uncertain. With 0 bases removed from V and 5 bases from J, the gap between germline ends came to 6 bases. This CDR3 has 13 amino acids. Per germline, CDR1 SGHNT and CDR2 YYREEE (reference sequence). CDR3 sequence reads: CASSLELHNEQFF. CDR3 in DNA: TGTGCCAGCAGCTTGGAGCTCCACAATGAGCAGTTCTTC.

This clone was seen a few times. J is TRBJ1-5 and V is TRBV9; 8 bases agree with TRBD1. The V gene end was trimmed by 4 bases and the J gene end by 6 bases; junction bases not matched to a gene: 9. There are 15 residues in the CDR3. Germline-derived CDR1 and CDR2 are SGDLS and YYNGEE. The CDR3 loop is CASSQTGGPGQPQHF. The CDR3 DNA reads as TGTGCCAGCAGCCAAACAGGGGGGCCAGGTCAGCCCCAGCATTTT.

The rearrangement uses TRBV5-4 and TRBJ2-5; D call uncertain. Per the germline V gene, CDR1 is SGHNT and CDR2 is YYREEE (reference sequence). Trimming stripped 4 bases from V and 5 bases from J, with 12 bases between. The CDR3 sequence is 13 residues long. CDR3 loop: CASSPPEQETQYF. The CDR3 DNA reads TGTGCCAGCAGCCCACCAGAACAGGAGACCCAGTACTTC.

The chain has TRBV5-1 and TRBJ2-1; TRBD2 matches 9 bases. The length of the CDR3 is 18 residues. In germline, CDR1 is SGHRS, CDR2 YFSETQ. Trimming cost V 2 bases and J 6 bases; bases outside gene matches: 15. The CDR3 spells CASSLIAGVLGLSNEQFF. The CDR3 nucleotides read TGCGCCAGCAGCTTAATAGCGGGAGTCTTAGGACTTAGCAATGAGCAGTTCTTC.

The V and J genes are TRBV6-5 and TRBJ2-5, with TRBD2 identical over 10 bases. The V gene's germline CDR1 is MNHEY and CDR2 SVGAGI. The CDR3 loop spans 15 amino acids. Losses at the gene ends were 5 bases for V and 5 bases for J; bases not matched to a gene: 8. The CDR3 is CASSGGLAGVETQYF. The CDR3 coding sequence is TGTGCCAGCAGTGGAGGGCTAGCGGGAGTCGAGACCCAGTACTTC.

The chain recombines TRBV18 with TRBJ1-1; no clear D gene. CDR3 length: 14 residues. Germline assignment: CDR1 KGHSH and CDR2 LQKENI. V lost 0 bases and J 4 bases, leaving 9 bases between the germline ends. The CDR3 spells CASSPPALSTEAFF. The CDR3 DNA sequence: TGTGCCAGCTCACCACCGGCTCTATCCACTGAAGCTTTCTTT.